Listed here are 32 T cell receptor beta chains from one sample, sequenced in a study of blood T cell repertoires in COVID-19. Sequenced by immunoSEQ multiplex PCR; TCRdb stores in-frame clones only, minus some. This sample has 150,000 to 200,000 clones; about 88% occur once, and the top ten carry around 1.9%. The sample comprised peripheral blood. The origin of the receptors is a man in his 70s with active or convalescent COVID-19.

V gene TRBV30 combines with J gene TRBJ2-1; 13 nucleotides agree with TRBD2. CDR3 size: 14 residues. V trimming: 5 bases; J trimming: 9 bases; junction bases outside the gene matches: 7. Germline V gene data show CDR1 as GTSNPN and CDR2 as SVGIG (reference sequence). Here the CDR3 reads CAWEPGLAGTEQFF. DNA for the CDR3: TGTGCCTGGGAACCGGGACTAGCGGGGACTGAGCAGTTCTTC.

The chain joins TRBV2 to TRBJ2-4; 7 bases are a match to TRBD1. V shed 0 bases and J 0 bases; nucleotides not matched to a gene: 5. CDR1 and CDR2 (germline): SNHLY, FYNNEI. CDR3 length: 17 amino acids. The CDR3 here is CASSEAQGVIAKNIQYF. The CDR3 DNA is TGTGCCAGCAGTGAAGCGCAGGGGGTTATAGCCAAAAACATTCAGTACTTC.

The CDR3 protein is CASSIDRGTANSPLHF. The DNA for the CDR3 is TGTGCCAGTAGTATAGATAGAGGGACAGCTAATTCACCCCTCCACTTT. V gene TRBV19 combines with J gene TRBJ1-6, with 7 nucleotides matching TRBD1. The CDR3 spans 16 residues. Trimming removed 0 bases from V and 6 bases from J; junction bases left unmatched: 5. Germline V lookup: CDR1 LNHDA, CDR2 SQIVND (reference sequence).

This clone has only one observation. The gene calls are TRBV28 and TRBJ2-2; possible D gene TRBD1, 6 bases. The CDR3 runs to 17 residues. Deletions cut 1 base from V and 1 base from J, with 13 bases between. From germline, CDR1 is MDHEN and CDR2 SYDVKM. CDR3 in DNA: TGTGCCAGCAGTTTATTTGCGCCGACAGGGAACACCGGGGAGCTGTTTTTT. It codes for CASSLFAPTGNTGELFF. Looking up the rest from reference TRBV28 and TRBJ2-2 gives the full variable domain: DVKVTQSSRYLVKRTGEKVFLECVQDMDHENMFWYRQDPGLGLRLIYFSYDVKMKEKGDIPEGYSVSREKKERFSLILESASTNQTSMYLCASSLFAPTGNTGELFFGEGSRLTVL.

This clone was seen only once. The J gene is TRBJ1-6, the V gene TRBV10-2; the match to TRBD1 covers 9 bases. After removal of 7 bases from V and 5 bases from J, the junction contained 6 bases not matched to a gene. The V gene's germline CDR1 is WSHSY and CDR2 SAAADI. This CDR3 comprises 15 residues. CDR3 sequence (DNA): TGCGCCAGCAAGCTGACAGGGGGAAATAATTCACCCCTCCACTTT. This encodes CASKLTGGNNSPLHF.

The chain employs TRBV5-3 and TRBJ2-6; 10 bases are shared with TRBD1. TRBV5-3 is marked as an open reading frame, function uncertain. Germline trimming cut 5 bases from V and 0 bases from J; bases unmatched to any gene: 17. The CDR3 runs to 21 residues. DNA of the CDR3: TGTGCCAGAAGACACCGGGACAGGGGTCTTAGGGCAAGCTCTGGGGCCAACGTCCTGACTTTC. Amino acid sequence: CARRHRDRGLRASSGANVLTF.

The chain carries TRBV2 and TRBJ2-1; D is unclear. Looked up from germline, CDR1 is SNHLY and CDR2 is FYNNEI. Between the trimmed V and J ends, which lost 5 bases and 4 bases, there was a span of 18 bases. This CDR3 region has 16 residues. The CDR3, as DNA: TGTGCCAGCAGTTCCCTGACCCAAACACTATACAATGAGCAGTTCTTC. Encoded protein: CASSSLTQTLYNEQFF.

The V gene is TRBV15, the J gene TRBJ2-1, with 9 nucleotides matching TRBD2. This CDR3 comprises 20 residues. J was trimmed by 3 bases and V by 0 bases; bases with no gene match: 15. Germline-derived CDR1 and CDR2 are LNHNV and YYDKDF (reference sequence). CDR3 in amino acids: CATSRDLAWSGRPDYNEQFF. CDR3 nucleotides: TGTGCCACCAGCAGAGATCTCGCTTGGAGCGGGAGGCCAGACTACAATGAGCAGTTCTTC.

This chain uses TRBV21-1 with TRBJ1-5; the D call in the table, TRBD1, was not verified against the DNA. TRBV21-1 is assigned pseudogene status. The CDR3 is made up of 13 amino acids. The CDR3 protein is CASSGNRGQPQHF. CDR3 sequence (DNA): TGTGCCAGCAGCGGGAACAGGGGTCAGCCCCAGCATTTT.

The V gene is TRBV19, the J gene TRBJ1-1; D is uncertain. V lost 3 bases to trimming and J lost 0 bases, with 11 bases between them. The germline V gene has CDR1 LNHDA and CDR2 SQIVND (reference sequence). The CDR3 runs 15 residues. The CDR3 nucleotides are TGTGCCAGTAGTATCTCAGGATACCTGAACACTGAAGCTTTCTTT. Translated: CASSISGYLNTEAFF.

This clone was found once. J is TRBJ2-2 and V is TRBV11-3; no clear D gene. Between the trimmed V and J ends, which lost 5 bases and 6 bases, there was a span of 13 bases. There are 14 residues in the CDR3. The V gene's germline CDR1 is SGHNT and CDR2 YENEEA. CDR3 residues: CASSGSEVSGELFF. CDR3 DNA sequence: TGTGCCAGCAGCGGATCAGAGGTCTCCGGGGAGCTGTTTTTT.

This sequence joins TRBV27 and TRBJ2-1; TRBD2 matches at 9 bases. Germline V gene data show CDR1 as MNHEY and CDR2 as SMNVEV (reference sequence). Trimming at V came to 6 bases and at J to 4 bases, leaving 4 bases not matched to a gene. The CDR3 is made up of 14 amino acids. CDR3 residues: CASRRLAAYNEQFF. CDR3 nucleotides: TGTGCCAGCAGACGACTAGCGGCGTACAATGAGCAGTTCTTC.

The rearrangement joins TRBV25-1 to TRBJ1-2; the D is unclear. Trimming removed 1 base from V and 8 bases from J, with 14 bases in between. The germline V gene has CDR1 MGHDK and CDR2 SYGVNS. The CDR3 loop spans 14 amino acids. The CDR3 spells CASSESLKAGGYTF. The DNA of the CDR3 is TGTGCCAGCAGTGAATCTTTAAAGGCGGGGGGCTACACCTTC.

The J gene is TRBJ1-2, the V gene TRBV19; 8 bases are shared with TRBD1. Germline values: CDR1 LNHDA, CDR2 SQIVND (reference sequence). This CDR3 is built from 13 residues. Trimming removed 6 bases from V and 1 base from J; junction bases left unmatched: 1. CDR3 residues: CASRGQGNYGYTF. The CDR3 bases are TGTGCCAGTAGAGGACAGGGTAACTATGGCTACACCTTC.

This clone was observed a single time. The junction does not match germline at one end; this may be a read error. This sequence joins TRBV5-8 and TRBJ1-1, with no clear D. The germline CDR1 and CDR2 sequences are SGHTS and YDEGEE. CDR3 length: 11 residues. The CDR3 nucleotides are TGTGCCAGCAGCTATCAGTTTGAACCTTTCTTT. Protein product: CASSYQFEPFF.

The chain employs TRBV28 and TRBJ2-1, with D possibly matching TRBD1 (5 bases). CDR1 is MDHEN and CDR2 is SYDVKM in the germline V gene. V was pared by 4 bases and J by 9 bases, with 28 bases between. This CDR3 is 18 amino acids long. CDR3 sequence: CASSSSLPDTLTGGEQFF. CDR3 nucleotides: TGTGCCAGCAGTTCAAGTCTCCCGGACACCCTAACCGGCGGTGAGCAGTTCTTC.

The chain combines TRBV29-1 with TRBJ2-7, with 12 bases matching TRBD2. Germline trimming cut 4 bases from V and 2 bases from J; bases unmatched to any gene: 6. The CDR3 length is 15 residues. Germline V gene data show CDR1 as SQVTM and CDR2 as ANQGSEA. The CDR3 sequence: CSVALAGGSTYEQYF. The CDR3 DNA sequence: TGCAGCGTTGCACTAGCGGGAGGTAGTACCTACGAGCAGTACTTC.

Turning to this clone: Because the CDR3 is missing its conserved closing phenylalanine or tryptophan, this is likely a read error. The DNA is omitted, as the CDR3 cannot be located on it reliably, and the CDR3 follows TCRdb's listing. The chain joins TRBV21-1 to TRBJ2-7; TRBD1 is the table's D call and was not checked against the DNA. TRBV21-1 is termed a pseudogene. Inclusive of both ends, the CDR3 amounts to 9 amino acids. The CDR3 spells CASSKVGQS.

With regard to this clone: The junction departs from the called germline gene at one end, perhaps through a read error. The chain recombines TRBV6-2 or TRBV6-3 with TRBJ2-7, with D perhaps matching TRBD1 (6 bases). CDR3 size: 17 residues. Germline lookup yields CDR1 MNHEY and CDR2 SVGEGT. CDR3 amino acids: CASSYSTTRGTPYEQYF. The CDR3 nucleotides read TGTGCCAGCAGCTACTCGACGACCAGGGGAACTCCCTACGAGCAGTACTTC.

The J gene is TRBJ1-3, the V gene TRBV2; 7 nucleotides agree with TRBD1. The CDR3 spans 13 residues. Germline loops: CDR1 SNHLY, CDR2 FYNNEI. V was clipped by 8 bases and J by 2 bases; unmatched bases: 3. DNA of the CDR3: TGTGCCAGCGCGACAGGGCCTGGAAACACCATATATTTT. This sequence encodes CASATGPGNTIYF.

Only one count was recorded for this clone. The chain recombines TRBV5-6 with TRBJ2-5; a weak D match, TRBD1 (6 bases). This CDR3 contains 12 residues. V lost 1 base and J lost 5, with 6 bases in between. Germline assignment: CDR1 SGHDT and CDR2 YYEEEE. The CDR3 region has the DNA TGTGCCAGCAGCTTGCAGGGGGAGACCCAGTACTTC. Its translation is CASSLQGETQYF.

The chain joins TRBV5-6 to TRBJ1-2; D gene uncertain. CDR1 is SGHDT and CDR2 is YYEEEE in the germline V gene. The CDR3 contains 11 residues. V dropped 0 bases and J dropped 8 bases, with 5 bases sitting between them. CDR3 nucleotides: TGTGCCAGCAGCTTGGAGCGGGGCTACACCTTC. It specifies CASSLERGYTF. The complete variable domain, with remaining parts taken from reference TRBV5-6 and TRBJ1-2, reads DAGVTQSPTHLIKTRGQQVTLRCSPKSGHDTVSWYQQALGQGPQFIFQYYEEEERQRGNFPDRFSGHQFPNYSSELNVNALLLGDSALYLCASSLERGYTFGSGTRLTVV.

The chain joins TRBV9 to TRBJ1-1; D might be TRBD1 (6 bases). There are 14 residues in the CDR3. With 0 bases removed from V and 0 bases from J, the gap between germline ends came to 6 bases. Germline CDR1 SGDLS, CDR2 YYNGEE. CDR3 amino acids: CASSVEGVNTEAFF. CDR3 sequence (DNA): TGTGCCAGCAGCGTAGAGGGGGTGAACACTGAAGCTTTCTTT.

This chain connects TRBV28 to TRBJ2-7; 7 bases align to TRBD1. Germline V gives CDR1 MDHEN, CDR2 SYDVKM. J lost 2 bases, V lost 0 bases, and 1 base had no gene match. There are 14 residues in the CDR3. CDR3 nucleotides: TGTGCCAGCAGTTTATGGCAGGGGGCCTACGAGCAGTACTTC. Residues: CASSLWQGAYEQYF.

The J gene is TRBJ1-4, the V gene TRBV15, with unresolved D. V was clipped by 0 bases and J by 4 bases, with 9 bases between them. This CDR3 is 15 amino acids long. Germline CDR1 and CDR2: LNHNV and YYDKDF (reference sequence). The CDR3 bases are TGTGCCACCAGCAGAGATCGAGGAGATAATGAAAAACTGTTTTTT. This encodes CATSRDRGDNEKLFF.

This clone was picked up one time. The V gene is TRBV28, the J gene TRBJ2-5; TRBD1 aligns across 9 bases. There are 19 residues in the CDR3. Germline V gives CDR1 MDHEN, CDR2 SYDVKM. V trimming: 6 bases; J trimming: 1 base; junction bases outside the gene matches: 18. This CDR3 is CASRPGTGLLAELQETQYF. As DNA, the CDR3 is TGTGCCAGCAGACCCGGGACAGGGTTGCTAGCGGAACTCCAAGAGACCCAGTACTTC.

The chain joins TRBV18 to TRBJ1-5, with 8 positions matching TRBD1. Trimming at V came to 2 bases and at J to 5 bases, leaving 5 bases not matched to a gene. This CDR3 contains 15 residues. From germline, CDR1 is KGHSH and CDR2 LQKENI. CDR3: CASSPDRGGDQPQHF. In DNA form, the CDR3 reads TGTGCCAGCTCACCAGACAGGGGAGGAGATCAGCCCCAGCATTTT.

The V and J genes are TRBV7-8 and TRBJ2-7; a weak D match, TRBD1 (5 bases). The CDR3 spans 14 residues. Between the trimmed V and J ends, which lost 6 bases and 3 bases, there was a span of 15 bases. Germline assignment: CDR1 SGHVS and CDR2 FQNEAQ. CDR3 nucleotide sequence: TGTGCCAGCAGTCCGCAGGGAACGGTCTACGAGCAGTACTTC. Translated, it gives CASSPQGTVYEQYF. Filled out from reference TRBV7-8 and TRBJ2-7, the complete variable domain reads GAGVSQSPRYKVAKRGQDVALRCDPISGHVSLFWYQQALGQGPEFLTYFQNEAQLDKSGLPSDRFFAERPEGSVSTLKIQRTQQEDSAVYLCASSPQGTVYEQYFGPGTRLTVT.

The J gene is TRBJ1-2, the V gene TRBV5-4; tentative D call: TRBD1 (6 bases). Trimming removed 4 bases at V and 4 bases at J, with 14 bases between. The length of the CDR3 is 14 residues. The germline V gene has CDR1 SGHNT and CDR2 YYREEE (reference sequence). CDR3 DNA: TGTGCCAGCAGCCAAACGGACAGCCTCTATGGCTACACCTTC. Protein: CASSQTDSLYGYTF.

This chain joins TRBV12-5 and TRBJ1-1; 9 bases are a match to TRBD1. Germline CDR1 and CDR2: LGHNT and FRNRAP. The CDR3 is 13 residues long. V shed 6 bases, J shed 3 bases, and the junction held 2 bases outside the gene matches. The CDR3 nucleotides are TGTGCTAGTGGCCGGGACAGGGACACTGAAGCTTTCTTT. Translation gives CASGRDRDTEAFF.

In DNA, the CDR3 is TGTGCCAGTAGTCACCGGCGTGCCGGGACAGGGTTCCAAGAGACCCAGTACTTC. It is translated as CASSHRRAGTGFQETQYF. J is TRBJ2-5 and V is TRBV19, with 9 nucleotides matching TRBD1. This CDR3 region has 18 residues. In germline, CDR1 is LNHDA, CDR2 SQIVND (reference sequence). With 5 bases clipped from V and 1 base from J, the junction kept 14 bases outside the gene matches.

The chain is built from TRBV19 and TRBJ1-5, with TRBD1 matching over 7 bases. Germline V gene data show CDR1 as LNHDA and CDR2 as SQIVND (reference sequence). The CDR3 runs 15 residues. The V and J ends lost 7 bases and 2 bases, in that order; junction bases with no gene match: 8. The CDR3 spells CASNVQGMGNQPQHF. CDR3 DNA sequence: TGTGCCAGTAACGTACAGGGGATGGGCAATCAGCCCCAGCATTTT.